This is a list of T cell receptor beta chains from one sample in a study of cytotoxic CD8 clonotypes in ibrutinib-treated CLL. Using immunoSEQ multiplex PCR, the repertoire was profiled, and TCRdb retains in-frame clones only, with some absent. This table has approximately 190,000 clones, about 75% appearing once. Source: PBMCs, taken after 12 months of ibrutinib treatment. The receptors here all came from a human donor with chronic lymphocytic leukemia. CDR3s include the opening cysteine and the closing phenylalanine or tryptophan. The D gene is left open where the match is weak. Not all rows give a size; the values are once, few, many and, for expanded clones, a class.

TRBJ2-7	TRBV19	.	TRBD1	CASTGTGVIRSYEQYF	TGTGCCAGTACCGGGACAGGGGTTATCCGAAGCTACGAGCAGTACTTC
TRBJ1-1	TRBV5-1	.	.	CASSLNQRNTEAFF	TGCGCCAGCAGCTTGAACCAAAGGAACACTGAAGCTTTCTTT
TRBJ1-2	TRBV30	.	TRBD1	CAWSKGQGSYGYTF	TGTGCCTGGAGCAAAGGACAGGGCTCTTATGGCTACACCTTC
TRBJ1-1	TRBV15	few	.	CATSRGEQGTEAFF	TGTGCCACCAGCCGAGGGGAGCAAGGCACTGAAGCTTTCTTT
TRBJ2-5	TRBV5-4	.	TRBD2	CASRNSGGAGETQYF	TGTGCCAGCAGAAATAGCGGGGGGGCCGGTGAGACCCAGTACTTC
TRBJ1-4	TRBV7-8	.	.	CASSLGRQAEKLFF	TGTGCCAGCAGCTTAGGTCGCCAAGCAGAAAAACTGTTTTTT
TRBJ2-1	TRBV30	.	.	CAWSVQIALNEQFF	TGTGCCTGGAGTGTACAGATAGCGTTGAATGAGCAGTTCTTC
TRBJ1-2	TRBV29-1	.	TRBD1	CSVAYRGNYGYTF	TGCAGCGTTGCATACAGGGGGAACTATGGCTACACCTTC
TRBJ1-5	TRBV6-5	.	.	CASGGGPADQPQHF	TGTGCCAGCGGAGGGGGACCTGCGGATCAGCCCCAGCATTTT
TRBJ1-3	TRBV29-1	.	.	CSVGMGLPGNTIYF	TGCAGCGTTGGGATGGGCCTACCTGGAAACACCATATATTTT
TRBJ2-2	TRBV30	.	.	CAWDRVGAGVVIGELFF	TGTGCCTGGGACAGGGTAGGCGCGGGAGTGGTGATCGGGGAGCTGTTTTTT
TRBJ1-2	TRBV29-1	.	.	CSVEGFRGLGYTF	TGCAGCGTTGAAGGATTCAGGGGCCTGGGCTACACCTTC
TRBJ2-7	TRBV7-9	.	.	CASSRGFEQYF	TGTGCCAGCAGCCGAGGATTCGAGCAGTACTTC
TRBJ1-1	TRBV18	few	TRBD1	CASGGGTGSIRDF	TGTGCCAGCGGGGGAGGGACAGGGTCGATTCGAGACTTT
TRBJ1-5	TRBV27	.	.	CASSLSPSPNQPQHF	TGTGCCAGCAGTTTATCTCCCAGTCCCAATCAGCCCCAGCATTTT
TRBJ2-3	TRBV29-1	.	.	CSVEGQTRTDTQYF	TGCAGCGTGGAGGGGCAGACCCGCACAGATACGCAGTATTTT
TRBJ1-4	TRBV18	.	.	CASSTGATNEKLFF	TGTGCCAGCTCCACCGGAGCAACTAATGAAAAACTGTTTTTT
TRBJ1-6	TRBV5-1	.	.	CASSLGEADYNSPLHF	TGCGCCAGCAGCTTGGGTGAGGCAGACTATAATTCACCCCTCCACTTT
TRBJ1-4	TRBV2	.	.	CASSGGSNEKLFF	TGTGCCAGCAGTGGTGGGAGTAATGAAAAACTGTTTTTT
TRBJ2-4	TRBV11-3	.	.	CASSLKGAKNIQYF	TGTGCCAGCAGCTTAAAGGGGGCCAAAAACATTCAGTACTTC
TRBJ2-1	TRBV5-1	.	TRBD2	CASSFSGTRANEQFF	TGCGCCAGCAGCTTTTCCGGGACTAGGGCCAATGAGCAGTTCTTC
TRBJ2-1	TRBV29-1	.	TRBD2	CSAYTTSGSSYNEQFF	TGCAGCGCCTATACGACTAGCGGAAGCTCCTACAATGAGCAGTTCTTC
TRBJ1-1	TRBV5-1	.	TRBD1	CASSYRTGGSLNTEAFF	TGCGCCAGCAGCTACCGGACAGGGGGCAGCTTAAACACTGAAGCTTTCTTT
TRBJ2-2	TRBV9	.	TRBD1	CASSITGGSGTGELFF	TGTGCCAGCAGCATTACAGGGGGTTCTGGCACCGGGGAGCTGTTTTTT
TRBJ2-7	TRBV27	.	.	CASSTQRGQGLSYEQYF	TGTGCCAGCTCAACCCAAAGAGGGCAGGGGCTCTCCTACGAGCAGTACTTC
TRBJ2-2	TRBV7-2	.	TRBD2	CASSLSAGGNTGELFF	TGTGCCAGCAGCTTATCCGCGGGAGGGAACACCGGGGAGCTGTTTTTT
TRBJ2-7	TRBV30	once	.	CAWSVSLALSYEQYF	TGTGCCTGGAGTGTAAGTCTAGCACTTTCCTACGAGCAGTACTTC
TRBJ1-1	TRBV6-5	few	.	CASSLGRTEAFF	TGTGCCAGCAGTCTCGGGAGGACTGAAGCTTTCTTT
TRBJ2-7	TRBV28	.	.	CASSTGSLYEQYF	TGTGCCAGCAGTACAGGGAGTCTCTACGAGCAGTACTTC
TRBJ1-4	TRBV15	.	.	CATSRVGGLSEKLFF	TGTGCCACCAGCAGAGTTGGCGGGTTGAGTGAAAAACTGTTTTTT
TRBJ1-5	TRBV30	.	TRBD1	CAWSGDREYNQPQHF	TGTGCCTGGAGTGGGGACAGGGAATACAATCAGCCCCAGCATTTT
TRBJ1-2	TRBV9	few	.	CASSVGGSTDRLYGYTF	TGTGCCAGCAGCGTAGGTGGGTCGACAGACCGTCTCTATGGCTACACCTTC
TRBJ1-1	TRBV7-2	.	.	CASSLGLQLNTEAFF	TGTGCCAGCAGCTTAGGACTACAGCTGAACACTGAAGCTTTCTTT
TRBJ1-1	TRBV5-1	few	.	CASSERPGRQNTEAFF	TGCGCCAGCAGCGAACGGCCGGGACGGCAGAACACTGAAGCTTTCTTT
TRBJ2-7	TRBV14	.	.	CASSQDQVAYEQYF	TGTGCCAGCAGCCAAGATCAAGTGGCGTACGAGCAGTACTTC
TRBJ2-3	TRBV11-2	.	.	CASRHYTDTQYF	TGTGCCAGCAGACACTACACAGATACGCAGTATTTT
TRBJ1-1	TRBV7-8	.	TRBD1	CASSRRDSMNTEAFF	TGTGCCAGCAGCCGCAGGGACAGTATGAACACTGAAGCTTTCTTT
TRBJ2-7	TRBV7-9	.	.	CASSYTGSGSYEQYF	TGTGCCAGCAGCTACACAGGGTCGGGGTCCTACGAGCAGTACTTC
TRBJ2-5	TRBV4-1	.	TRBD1	CASSQSPTGAWETQYF	TGCGCCAGCAGCCAATCTCCGACAGGGGCATGGGAGACCCAGTACTTC